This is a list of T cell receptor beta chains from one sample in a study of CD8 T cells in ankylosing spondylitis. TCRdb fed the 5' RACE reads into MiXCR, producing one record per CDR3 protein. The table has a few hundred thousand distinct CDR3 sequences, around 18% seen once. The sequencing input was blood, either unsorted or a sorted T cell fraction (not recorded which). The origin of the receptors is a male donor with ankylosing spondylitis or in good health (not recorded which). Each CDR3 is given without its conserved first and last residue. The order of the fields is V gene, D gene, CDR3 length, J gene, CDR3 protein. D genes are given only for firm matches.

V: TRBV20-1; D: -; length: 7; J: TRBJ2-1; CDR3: SASNEQF
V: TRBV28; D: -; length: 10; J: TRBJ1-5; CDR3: ASSRVGQPQH
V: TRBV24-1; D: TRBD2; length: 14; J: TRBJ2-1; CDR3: ATSDPTSGRRNEQF
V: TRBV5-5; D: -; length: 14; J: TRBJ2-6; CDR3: ASSLVLVSGANVLT
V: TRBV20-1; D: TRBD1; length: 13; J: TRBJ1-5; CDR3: SARVDRGGNQPQH
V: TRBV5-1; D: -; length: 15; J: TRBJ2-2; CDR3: ASSLAFNSPGVGELF
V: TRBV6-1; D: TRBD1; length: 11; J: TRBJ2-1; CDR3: ASSEGQANEQF
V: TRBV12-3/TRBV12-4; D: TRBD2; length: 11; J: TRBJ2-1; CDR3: AIAGGSYNEQF
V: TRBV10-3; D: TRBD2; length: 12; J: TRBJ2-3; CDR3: AINEAGVADTQY
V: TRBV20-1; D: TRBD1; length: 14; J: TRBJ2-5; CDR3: SASPWDRGNQETQY
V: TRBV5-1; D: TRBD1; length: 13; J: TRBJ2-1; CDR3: ASSYRDRGPNEQF
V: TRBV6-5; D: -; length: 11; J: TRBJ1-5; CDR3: ASSWDQNQPQH
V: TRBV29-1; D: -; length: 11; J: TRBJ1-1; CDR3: SVEVRSGSQAF
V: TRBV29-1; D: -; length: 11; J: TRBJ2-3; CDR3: SVEEAGRDTQY
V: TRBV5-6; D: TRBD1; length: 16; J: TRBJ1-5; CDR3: ASSPRDRGANSNQPQH
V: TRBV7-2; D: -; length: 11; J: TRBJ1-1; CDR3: ASSFAAVTEAF
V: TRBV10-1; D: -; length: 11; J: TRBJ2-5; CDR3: ASRTGGRETQY
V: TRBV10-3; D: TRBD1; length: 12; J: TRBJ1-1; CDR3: AISGGQGNTEAF
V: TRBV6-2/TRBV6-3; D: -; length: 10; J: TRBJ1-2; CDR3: ASRLGTYGYT
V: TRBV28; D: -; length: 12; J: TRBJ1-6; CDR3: ASSFRQGYSPLH
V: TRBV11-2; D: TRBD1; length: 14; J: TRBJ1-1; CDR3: ASSARSTGVWTEAF
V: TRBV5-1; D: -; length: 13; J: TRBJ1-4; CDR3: ASSPRGAGNEKLF
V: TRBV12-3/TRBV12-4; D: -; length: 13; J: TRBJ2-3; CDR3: ASGRRLGGTDTQY